Sequencing of this T cell receptor (beta chain) was carried out in a study of T cell changes during pregnancy in multiple sclerosis. Germline loops: CDR1 MRHNA, CDR2 SNTAGT. The CDR3 contains 16 residues. V lost 6 bases to trimming and J lost 4 bases, with 21 bases between them. Sequencing used immunoSEQ multiplex PCR; TCRdb keeps in-frame clones, though not all of them. The sample records 50,000 to 70,000 clones, more than 90% being singletons. The material sequenced was peripheral blood, taken in the second trimester of pregnancy. The sequence was obtained from a female donor with multiple sclerosis, enrolled in a pregnancy study. The V gene is TRBV6-4, the J gene TRBJ1-1; no firm D call. The DNA of the CDR3 is TGTGCCAGCAGGTCCTCTCGTGGCGGGGAGGGCACTGAAGCTTTCTTT. Its translation is CASRSSRGGEGTEAFF.